What follows is one TCR beta chain and its context. The V segment lost 2 bases and the J segment 3 bases; nucleotides outside the gene matches: 9. Per the germline V gene, CDR1 is SGHAT and CDR2 is FQNNGV. The CDR3 consists of 17 residues. The data derive from a study of control samples from healthy donors and cancer patients. Assay used: immunoSEQ multiplex PCR; TCRdb lists only in-frame clones, some missing. Of about 150,000 clones listed, almost 90% were seen once; the top ten hold approximately 1.8%. Sequenced sample: blood. The V call is TRBV11-2, the J call TRBJ2-3, with 9 bases lining up with TRBD1. The clonotype comes from a man aged 18 to 30 in good health. CDR3 sequence: CASSLTGGAGKTDTQYF. In DNA, the CDR3 is TGTGCCAGCAGCTTAACAGGGGGCGCAGGGAAGACAGATACGCAGTATTTT.